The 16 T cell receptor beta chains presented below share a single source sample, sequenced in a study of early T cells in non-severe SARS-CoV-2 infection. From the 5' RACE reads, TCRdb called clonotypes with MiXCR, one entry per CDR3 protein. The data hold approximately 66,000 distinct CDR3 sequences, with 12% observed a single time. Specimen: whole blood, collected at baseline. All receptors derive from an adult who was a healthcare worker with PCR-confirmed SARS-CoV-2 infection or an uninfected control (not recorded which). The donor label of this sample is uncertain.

Here the CDR3 reads CAIKQGIQETQYF. The CDR3 DNA reads as TGTGCCATAAAACAGGGGATCCAAGAGACCCAGTACTTC. The V and J genes are TRBV2 and TRBJ2-5; the match to TRBD1 covers 7 bases. The germline V gene has CDR1 SNHLY and CDR2 FYNNEI. After removal of 10 bases from V and 1 base from J, the junction contained 6 bases not matched to a gene. The CDR3 has 13 residues.

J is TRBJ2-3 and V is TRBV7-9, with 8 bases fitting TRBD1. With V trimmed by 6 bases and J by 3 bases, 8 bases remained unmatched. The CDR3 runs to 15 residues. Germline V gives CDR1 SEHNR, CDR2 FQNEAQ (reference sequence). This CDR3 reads CASSPYRDRTDTQYF. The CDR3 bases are TGTGCCAGCAGTCCCTACAGGGACAGGACAGATACGCAGTATTTT.

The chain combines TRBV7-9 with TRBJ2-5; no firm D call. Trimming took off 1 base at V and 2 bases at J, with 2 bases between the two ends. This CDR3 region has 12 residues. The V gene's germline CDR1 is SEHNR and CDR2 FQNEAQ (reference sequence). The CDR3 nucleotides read TGTGCCAGCAGCTTAGAGCAAGAGACCCAGTACTTC. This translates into CASSLEQETQYF.

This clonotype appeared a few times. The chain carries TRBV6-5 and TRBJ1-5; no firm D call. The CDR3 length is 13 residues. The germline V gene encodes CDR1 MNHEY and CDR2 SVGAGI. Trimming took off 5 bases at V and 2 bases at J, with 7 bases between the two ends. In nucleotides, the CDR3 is TGTGCCAGCAGTACGTTGGGCAATCAGCCCCAGCATTTT. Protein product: CASSTLGNQPQHF.

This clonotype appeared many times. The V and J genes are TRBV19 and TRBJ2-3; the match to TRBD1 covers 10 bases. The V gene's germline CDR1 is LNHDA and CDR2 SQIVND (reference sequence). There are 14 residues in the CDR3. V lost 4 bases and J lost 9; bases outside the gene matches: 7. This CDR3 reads CASSKAGTGETQYF. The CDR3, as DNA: TGTGCCAGTAGTAAAGCCGGGACAGGGGAGACGCAGTATTTT. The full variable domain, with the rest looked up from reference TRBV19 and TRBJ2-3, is DGGITQSPKYLFRKEGQNVTLSCEQNLNHDAMYWYRQDPGQGLRLIYYSQIVNDFQKGDIAEGYSVSREKKESFPLTVTSAQKNPTAFYLCASSKAGTGETQYFGPGTRLTVL.

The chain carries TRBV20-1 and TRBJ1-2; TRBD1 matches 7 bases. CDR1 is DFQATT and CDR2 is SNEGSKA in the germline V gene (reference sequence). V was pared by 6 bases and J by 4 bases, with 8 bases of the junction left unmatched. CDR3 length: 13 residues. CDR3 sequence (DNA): TGCAGTGCCCCGGGACAGCATCTCTATGGCTACACCTTC. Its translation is CSAPGQHLYGYTF.

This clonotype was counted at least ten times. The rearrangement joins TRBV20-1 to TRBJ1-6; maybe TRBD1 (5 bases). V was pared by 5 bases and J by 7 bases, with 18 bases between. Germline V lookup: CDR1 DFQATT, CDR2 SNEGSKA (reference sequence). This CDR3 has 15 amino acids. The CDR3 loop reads CSARGAGYSNSPLHF. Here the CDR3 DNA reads TGCAGTGCTCGCGGGGCGGGATATAGCAATTCACCCCTCCACTTT.

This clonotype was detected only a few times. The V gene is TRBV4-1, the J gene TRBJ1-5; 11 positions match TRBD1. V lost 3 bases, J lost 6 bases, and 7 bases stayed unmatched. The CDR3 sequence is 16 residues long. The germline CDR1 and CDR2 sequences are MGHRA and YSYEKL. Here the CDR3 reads CASSHPDRGLFQPQHF. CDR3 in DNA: TGCGCCAGCAGCCACCCGGACAGGGGGCTATTTCAGCCCCAGCATTTT.

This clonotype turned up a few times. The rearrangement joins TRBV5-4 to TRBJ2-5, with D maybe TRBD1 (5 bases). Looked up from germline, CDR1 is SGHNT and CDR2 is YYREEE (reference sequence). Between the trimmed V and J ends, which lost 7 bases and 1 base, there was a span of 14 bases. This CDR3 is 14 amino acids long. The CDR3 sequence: CASRPAGSQETQYF. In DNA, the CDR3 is TGTGCCAGCCGGCCGGCAGGGTCCCAAGAGACCCAGTACTTC.

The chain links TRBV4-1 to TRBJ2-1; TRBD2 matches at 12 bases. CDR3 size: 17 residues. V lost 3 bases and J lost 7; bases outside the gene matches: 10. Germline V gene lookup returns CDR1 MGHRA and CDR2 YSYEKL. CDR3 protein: CASSQYSSGGARNEQFF. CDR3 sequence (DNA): TGCGCCAGCAGCCAGTATTCTAGCGGGGGGGCTCGGAATGAGCAGTTCTTC.

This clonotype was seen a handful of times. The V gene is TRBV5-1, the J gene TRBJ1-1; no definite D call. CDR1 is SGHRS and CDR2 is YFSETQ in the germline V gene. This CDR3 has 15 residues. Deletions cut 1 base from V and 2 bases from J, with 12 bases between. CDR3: CASSLRGAGNTEAFF. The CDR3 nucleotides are TGCGCCAGCAGCTTGAGAGGCGCTGGTAACACTGAAGCTTTCTTT.

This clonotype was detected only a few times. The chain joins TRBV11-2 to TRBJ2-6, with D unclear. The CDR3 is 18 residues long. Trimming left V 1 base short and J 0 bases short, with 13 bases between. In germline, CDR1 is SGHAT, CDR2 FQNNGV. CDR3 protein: CASSLVSAVYSGANVLTF. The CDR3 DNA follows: TGTGCCAGCAGCTTAGTTTCGGCAGTTTACTCTGGGGCCAACGTCCTGACTTTC.

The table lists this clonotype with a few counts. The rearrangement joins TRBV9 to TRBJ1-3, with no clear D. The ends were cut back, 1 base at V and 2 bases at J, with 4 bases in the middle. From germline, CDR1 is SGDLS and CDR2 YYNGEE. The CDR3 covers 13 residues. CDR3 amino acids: CASSVLPGNTIYF. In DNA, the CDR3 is TGTGCCAGCAGCGTACTTCCTGGAAACACCATATATTTT.

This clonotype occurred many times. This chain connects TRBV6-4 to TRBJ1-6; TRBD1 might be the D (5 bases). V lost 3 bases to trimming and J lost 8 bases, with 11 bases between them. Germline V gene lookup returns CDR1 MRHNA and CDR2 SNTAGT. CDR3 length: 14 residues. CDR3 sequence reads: CASSEKGLYSPLHF. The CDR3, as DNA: TGTGCCAGCAGTGAGAAGGGGCTCTATTCACCCCTCCACTTT.

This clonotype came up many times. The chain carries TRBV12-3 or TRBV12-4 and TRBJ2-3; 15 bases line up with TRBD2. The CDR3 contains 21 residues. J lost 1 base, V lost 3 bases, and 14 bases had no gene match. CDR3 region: CASSFERGGLAGGPGTDTQYF. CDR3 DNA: TGTGCCAGCAGTTTCGAAAGGGGAGGACTAGCGGGGGGGCCAGGCACAGATACGCAGTATTTT.

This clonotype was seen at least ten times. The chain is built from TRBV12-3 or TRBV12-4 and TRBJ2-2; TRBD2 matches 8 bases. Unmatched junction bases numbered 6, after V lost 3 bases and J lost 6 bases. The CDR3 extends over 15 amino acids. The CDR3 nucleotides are TGTGCCAGCAGTTTGGCGGGGGGCAGTGCCGGGGAGCTGTTTTTT. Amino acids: CASSLAGGSAGELFF.